Listed below are T cell receptor beta chains from one sample, sequenced in a study of T-cell memory formation after mild COVID-19. TCRdb re-analysed the 5' RACE reads in MiXCR, keeping a single row per CDR3 protein. The top ten hold 9% to 15% of the sample, which has roughly 450,000 distinct CDR3 sequences, roughly 18% seen once. Sequencing used PBMCs or a T cell subset sorted from them (not recorded which). The source is an adult woman who had mild COVID-19 (a few samples of this study predate the infection). Cell type and time point are not known. The CDR3 runs from the conserved cysteine through the conserved F or W. A D gene is named only where the DNA matches it firmly. Clone size is stated in some rows and not others, as once, few, many or a class when expanded.

j_gene | v_gene | d_gene | abundance | CDR3aa | CDR3nt
TRBJ1-5 | TRBV5-1 | - | many | CASSLYLRSTELFAGNQPQHF | TGCGCCAGCAGCTTGTACTTAAGGTCTACAGAATTATTTGCTGGCAATCAGCCCCAGCATTTT
TRBJ2-1 | TRBV7-9 | - | - | CASSSLKEQFF | TGTGCCAGCAGCTCCCTCAAGGAGCAGTTCTTC
TRBJ1-1 | TRBV11-2 | TRBD1 | - | CASSLGTANEAFF | TGTGCCAGCAGCTTGGGGACAGCTAATGAAGCTTTCTTT
TRBJ2-7 | TRBV6-5 | - | - | CASSRTNHYEQYF | TGTGCCAGCAGCCGGACAAACCATTACGAGCAGTACTTC
TRBJ2-3 | TRBV24-1 | - | few | CATSDFADSGSGTDTQYF | TGTGCCACCAGTGATTTTGCCGATTCCGGATCGGGCACAGATACGCAGTATTTT
TRBJ2-5 | TRBV9 | - | many | CASSVDSQGIYGQETQYF | TGTGCCAGCAGCGTAGATAGTCAGGGAATATATGGGCAAGAGACCCAGTACTTC
TRBJ2-5 | TRBV11-3 | - | - | CASSPTPRTGKETQYF | TGTGCCAGCAGTCCTACCCCCCGGACGGGAAAAGAGACCCAGTACTTC
TRBJ2-2 | TRBV12-3/TRBV12-4 | - | few | CASTYPRGKAGELFF | TGTGCCAGCACTTATCCTCGTGGGAAGGCCGGGGAGCTGTTTTTT
TRBJ1-2 | TRBV5-1 | TRBD1 | few | CASSLEAGGPGYTF | TGCGCCAGCAGCTTGGAGGCAGGGGGCCCTGGCTACACCTTC
TRBJ1-1 | TRBV30 | - | - | CAWTLHLNTEAFF | TGTGCCTGGACCCTACACTTGAACACTGAAGCTTTCTTT
TRBJ1-2 | TRBV4-1 | - | - | CASSQVKAAANYGYTF | TGCGCCAGCAGCCAAGTAAAGGCCGCAGCTAACTATGGCTACACCTTC
TRBJ2-7 | TRBV7-8 | - | - | CASSLPQGRRYEQYF | TGTGCCAGCAGCCTCCCGCAGGGCCGTCGGTACGAGCAGTACTTC
TRBJ2-7 | TRBV27 | TRBD2 | many | CASSSLAGAYEQYF | TGTGCCAGCAGTTCCCTAGCGGGAGCCTACGAGCAGTACTTC
TRBJ2-7 | TRBV28 | TRBD1 | - | CASTLRGQGPYEQYF | TGTGCCAGCACTCTTAGGGGACAGGGACCCTACGAGCAGTACTTC
TRBJ2-1 | TRBV6-2/TRBV6-3 | - | - | CASSSRTRTPNTYNEQFF | TGTGCCAGCAGTTCCAGGACGAGGACACCTAACACTTACAATGAGCAGTTCTTC
TRBJ1-2 | TRBV12-3/TRBV12-4 | - | few | CASSGHPNYGYTF | TGTGCCAGCAGTGGACACCCAAACTATGGCTACACCTTC
TRBJ2-1 | TRBV7-8 | TRBD2 | many | CASSSLAGVNEQFF | TGTGCCAGCAGCTCCCTAGCGGGAGTCAATGAGCAGTTCTTC
TRBJ2-6 | TRBV20-1 | - | - | CSATAPGTGANVLTF | TGCAGTGCTACGGCCCCAGGGACTGGGGCCAACGTCCTGACTTTC
TRBJ1-1 | TRBV30 | - | - | CAWSVEGFTEAFF | TGTGCCTGGAGTGTGGAGGGGTTCACTGAAGCTTTCTTT
TRBJ2-7 | TRBV7-8 | - | many | CASNVGEDYYEQYF | TGTGCCAGCAACGTTGGGGAGGATTACTACGAGCAGTACTTC
TRBJ1-2 | TRBV16 | - | - | CASSQREVNYGYTF | TGTGCCAGCAGCCAAAGAGAGGTTAACTATGGCTACACCTTC
TRBJ2-2 | TRBV7-9 | - | few | CANVPDTGELFF | TGTGCCAACGTGCCGGACACCGGGGAGCTGTTTTTT
TRBJ2-2 | TRBV10-3 | - | - | CAISGGGTNTGELFF | TGTGCCATCAGTGGAGGGGGAACGAACACCGGGGAGCTGTTTTTT
TRBJ2-7 | TRBV6-5 | TRBD1 | few | CATRREDRGYEQYF | TGTGCCACCAGGCGGGAGGACAGGGGGTACGAGCAGTACTTC
TRBJ2-3 | TRBV3-1 | - | - | CASSQDQSPGGFVDTQYF | TGTGCCAGCAGCCAGGATCAATCACCGGGGGGCTTTGTAGATACGCAGTATTTT
TRBJ2-3 | TRBV5-1 | - | - | CASSSGLMAQYF | TGCGCCAGCAGCTCGGGACTGATGGCGCAGTATTTT
TRBJ1-1 | TRBV5-1 | - | once | CASSLKQGEAFF | TGCGCCAGCAGCTTGAAACAGGGTGAAGCTTTCTTT
TRBJ2-2 | TRBV5-1 | - | once | CASSLGAHTGELFF | TGCGCCAGCAGCTTGGGGGCCCATACCGGGGAGCTGTTTTTT
TRBJ1-4 | TRBV15 | - | once | CATSRGRALNEKLFF | TGTGCCACCAGCAGAGGGAGGGCCCTTAATGAAAAACTGTTTTTT
TRBJ1-5 | TRBV24-1 | - | - | CATSDSGSGHQPQHF | TGTGCCACCAGTGATTCAGGGTCAGGCCATCAGCCCCAGCATTTT
TRBJ2-3 | TRBV5-1 | - | - | CASRKGDRTDTQYF | TGCGCCAGCAGAAAGGGGGACCGCACAGATACGCAGTATTTT
TRBJ2-7 | TRBV4-1 | - | - | CASSQEIRLATYEQYF | TGCGCCAGCAGCCAAGAAATAAGGCTAGCGACCTACGAGCAGTACTTC
TRBJ1-4 | TRBV6-6 | TRBD1 | - | CASSSGTGVGTNEKLFF | TGTGCCAGCAGTTCCGGGACAGGGGTAGGGACTAATGAAAAACTGTTTTTT
TRBJ2-7 | TRBV5-4 | - | many | CASSLDSAYEQYF | TGTGCCAGCAGCTTGGACAGTGCCTACGAGCAGTACTTC
TRBJ1-2 | TRBV12-3/TRBV12-4 | - | many | CASSNHTRGDYGYTF | TGTGCCAGCAGTAACCATACGAGAGGGGACTATGGCTACACCTTC
TRBJ2-3 | TRBV20-1 | TRBD2 | few | CSARDYGTTYTDTQYF | TGCAGTGCTAGAGATTACGGGACTACCTACACAGATACGCAGTATTTT
TRBJ2-2 | TRBV21-1 | - | few | CASSKEPGATGELFF | TGTGCCAGCAGCAAGGAACCGGGGGCGACCGGGGAGCTGTTTTTT
TRBJ2-7 | TRBV5-5 | - | - | CASSLYDAYEQYF | TGTGCCAGCAGCTTGTACGACGCCTACGAGCAGTACTTC
TRBJ2-7 | TRBV30 | - | - | CASEREDSYEQYF | TGTGCCTCCGAACGAGAAGACAGCTACGAGCAGTACTTC
TRBJ2-5 | TRBV29-1 | - | few | CSVENPGAQETQYF | TGCAGCGTTGAAAACCCAGGAGCCCAAGAGACCCAGTACTTC
TRBJ2-5 | TRBV4-3 | - | - | CASSQDEDYPQETQYF | TGCGCCAGCAGCCAAGATGAAGACTACCCCCAAGAGACCCAGTACTTC
TRBJ1-2 | TRBV18 | TRBD1 | - | CASSPPSGGAGYTF | TGTGCCAGCTCACCACCATCAGGGGGAGCGGGCTACACCTTC
TRBJ2-2 | TRBV12-3/TRBV12-4 | TRBD2 | few | CASSLIGKASGRVGELFF | TGTGCCAGCAGTTTAATAGGGAAGGCTAGCGGGAGAGTCGGGGAGCTGTTTTTT
TRBJ2-3 | TRBV4-3 | - | - | CASSRRPDVFGGDTQYF | TGCGCCAGCAGCCGCCGGCCGGACGTCTTCGGGGGAGATACGCAGTATTTT
TRBJ2-7 | TRBV6-5 | TRBD1 | - | CASSRPTGVAYEQYF | TGTGCCAGCAGCCGACCAACAGGGGTAGCCTACGAGCAGTACTTC